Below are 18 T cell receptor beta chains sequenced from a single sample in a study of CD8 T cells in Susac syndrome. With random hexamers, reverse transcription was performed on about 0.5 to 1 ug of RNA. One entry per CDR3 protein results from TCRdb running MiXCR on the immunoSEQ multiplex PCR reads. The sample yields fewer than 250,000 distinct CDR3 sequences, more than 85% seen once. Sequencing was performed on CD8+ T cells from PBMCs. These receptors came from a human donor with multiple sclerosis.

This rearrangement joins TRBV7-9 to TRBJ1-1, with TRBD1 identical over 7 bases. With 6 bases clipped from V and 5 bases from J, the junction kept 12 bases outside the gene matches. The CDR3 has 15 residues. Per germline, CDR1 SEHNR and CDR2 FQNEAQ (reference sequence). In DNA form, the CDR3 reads TGTGCCAGCAGTACTTATATAGGGGGCAGGACTGAAGCTTTCTTT. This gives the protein CASSTYIGGRTEAFF.

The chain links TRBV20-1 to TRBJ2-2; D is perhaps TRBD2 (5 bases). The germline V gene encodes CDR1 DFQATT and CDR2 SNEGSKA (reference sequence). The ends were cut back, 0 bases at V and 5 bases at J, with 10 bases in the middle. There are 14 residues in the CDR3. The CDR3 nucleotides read TGCAGTGCTAGAGACCCCACTAGAACCGGGGAGCTGTTTTTT. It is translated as CSARDPTRTGELFF.

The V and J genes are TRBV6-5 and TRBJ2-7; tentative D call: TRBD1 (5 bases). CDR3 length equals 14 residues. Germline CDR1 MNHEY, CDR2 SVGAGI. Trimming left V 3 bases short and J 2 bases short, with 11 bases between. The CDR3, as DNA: TGTGCCAGCAGTTATCAGGGAACCACCTACGAGCAGTACTTC. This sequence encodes CASSYQGTTYEQYF.

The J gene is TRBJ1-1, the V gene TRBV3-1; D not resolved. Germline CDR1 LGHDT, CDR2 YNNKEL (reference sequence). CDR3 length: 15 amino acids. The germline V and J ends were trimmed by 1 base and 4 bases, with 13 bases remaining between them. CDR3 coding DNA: TGTGCCAGCAGCCAAGTTTACGGGAAGAGCACTGAAGCTTTCTTT. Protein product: CASSQVYGKSTEAFF.

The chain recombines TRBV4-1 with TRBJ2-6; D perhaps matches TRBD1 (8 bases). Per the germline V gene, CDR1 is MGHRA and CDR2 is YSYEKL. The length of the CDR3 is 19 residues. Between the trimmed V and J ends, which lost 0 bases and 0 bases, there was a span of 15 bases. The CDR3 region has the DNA TGCGCCAGCAGCCAAGATACGACAGGGGACTACTCTGGGGCCAACGTCCTGACTTTC. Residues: CASSQDTTGDYSGANVLTF.

The CDR3 DNA reads as TGTGCCAGCAGCCAAGATCGGTCGGACAGGGACCAAGAGACCCAGTACTTC. This sequence encodes CASSQDRSDRDQETQYF. The chain recombines TRBV4-2 with TRBJ2-5, with 8 positions matching TRBD1. Germline CDR1 and CDR2: LGHNA and YNFKEQ. V dropped 0 bases and J dropped 0; count of bases not matched to a gene: 6. This CDR3 is 17 amino acids long.

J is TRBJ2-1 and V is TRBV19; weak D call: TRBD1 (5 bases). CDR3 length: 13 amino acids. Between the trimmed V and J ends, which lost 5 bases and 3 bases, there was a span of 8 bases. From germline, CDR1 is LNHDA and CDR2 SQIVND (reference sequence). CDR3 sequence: CASSPDSYNEQFF. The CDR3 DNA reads TGTGCCAGTAGTCCCGACAGCTACAATGAGCAGTTCTTC. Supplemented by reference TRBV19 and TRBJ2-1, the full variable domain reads DGGITQSPKYLFRKEGQNVTLSCEQNLNHDAMYWYRQDPGQGLRLIYYSQIVNDFQKGDIAEGYSVSREKKESFPLTVTSAQKNPTAFYLCASSPDSYNEQFFGPGTRLTVL.

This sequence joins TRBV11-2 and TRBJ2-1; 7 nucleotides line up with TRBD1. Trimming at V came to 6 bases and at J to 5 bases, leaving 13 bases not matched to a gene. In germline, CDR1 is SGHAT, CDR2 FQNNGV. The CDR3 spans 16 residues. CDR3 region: CASRGVDQGVHNEQFF. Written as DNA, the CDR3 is TGTGCCAGCAGGGGAGTAGACCAGGGGGTCCACAATGAGCAGTTCTTC.

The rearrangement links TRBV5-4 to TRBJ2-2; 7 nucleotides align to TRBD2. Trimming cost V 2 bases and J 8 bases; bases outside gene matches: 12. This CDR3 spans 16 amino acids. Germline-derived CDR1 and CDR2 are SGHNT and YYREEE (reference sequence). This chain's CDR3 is CASSFGRLAGVGELFF. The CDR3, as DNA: TGTGCCAGCAGCTTCGGAAGACTGGCGGGAGTAGGGGAGCTGTTTTTT.

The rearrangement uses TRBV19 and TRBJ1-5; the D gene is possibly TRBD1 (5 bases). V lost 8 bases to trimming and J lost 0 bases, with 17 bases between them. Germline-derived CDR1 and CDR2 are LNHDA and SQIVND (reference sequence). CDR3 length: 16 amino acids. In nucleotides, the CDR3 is TGTGCCAGTCACCCTGCGGGGCTCCCTAGCAATCAGCCCCAGCATTTT. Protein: CASHPAGLPSNQPQHF.

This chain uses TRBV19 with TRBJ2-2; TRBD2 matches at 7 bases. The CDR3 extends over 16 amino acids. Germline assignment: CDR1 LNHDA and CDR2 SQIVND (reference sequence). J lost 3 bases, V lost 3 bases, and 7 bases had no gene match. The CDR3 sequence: CASSILGLADTGELFF. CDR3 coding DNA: TGTGCCAGTAGTATTTTAGGGCTAGCGGACACCGGGGAGCTGTTTTTT.

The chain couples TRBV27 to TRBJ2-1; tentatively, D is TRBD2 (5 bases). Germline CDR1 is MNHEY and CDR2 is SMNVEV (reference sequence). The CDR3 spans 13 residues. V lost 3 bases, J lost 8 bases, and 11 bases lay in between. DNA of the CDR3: TGTGCCAGCAGTTTTAGCGTTTTGGATGAGCAGTTCTTC. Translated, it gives CASSFSVLDEQFF.

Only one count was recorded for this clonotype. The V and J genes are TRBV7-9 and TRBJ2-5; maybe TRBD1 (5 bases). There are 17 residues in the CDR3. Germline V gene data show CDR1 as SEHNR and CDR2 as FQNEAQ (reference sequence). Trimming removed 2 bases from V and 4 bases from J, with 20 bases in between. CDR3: CASSLKGSALVVETQYF. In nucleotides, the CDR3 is TGTGCCAGCAGCTTAAAGGGGTCGGCTCTGGTGGTAGAGACCCAGTACTTC.

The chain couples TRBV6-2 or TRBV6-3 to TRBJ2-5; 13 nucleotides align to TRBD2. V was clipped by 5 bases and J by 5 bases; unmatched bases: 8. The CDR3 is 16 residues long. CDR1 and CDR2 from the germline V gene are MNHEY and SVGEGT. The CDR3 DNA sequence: TGTGCCAGCAGTACGGGACTAGCGGGGTTTTTGGAGACCCAGTACTTC. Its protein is CASSTGLAGFLETQYF.

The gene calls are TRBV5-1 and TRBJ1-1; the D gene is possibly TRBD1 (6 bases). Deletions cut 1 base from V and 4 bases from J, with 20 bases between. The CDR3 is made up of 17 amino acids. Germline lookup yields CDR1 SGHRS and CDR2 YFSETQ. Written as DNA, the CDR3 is TGCGCCAGCAGCTTGCCAGACTCGCCAGGGGTGAGCACTGAAGCTTTCTTT. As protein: CASSLPDSPGVSTEAFF.

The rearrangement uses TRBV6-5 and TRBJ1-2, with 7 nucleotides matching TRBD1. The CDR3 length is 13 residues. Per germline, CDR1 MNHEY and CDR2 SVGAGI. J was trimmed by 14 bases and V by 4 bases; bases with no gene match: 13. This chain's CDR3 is CASSFATGRARTF. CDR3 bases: TGTGCCAGCAGTTTTGCGACAGGGAGGGCTAGGACCTTC.

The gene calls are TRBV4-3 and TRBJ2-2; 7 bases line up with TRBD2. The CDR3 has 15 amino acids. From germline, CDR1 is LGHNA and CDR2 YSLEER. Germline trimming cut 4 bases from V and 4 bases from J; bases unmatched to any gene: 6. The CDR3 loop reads CASSLRTSATGELFF. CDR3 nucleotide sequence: TGCGCCAGCAGCCTGAGGACTAGTGCCACCGGGGAGCTGTTTTTT.

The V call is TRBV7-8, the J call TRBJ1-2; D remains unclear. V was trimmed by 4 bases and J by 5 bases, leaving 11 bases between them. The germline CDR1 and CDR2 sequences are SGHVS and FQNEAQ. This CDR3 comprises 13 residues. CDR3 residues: CASSSGPSYGYTF. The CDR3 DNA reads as TGTGCCAGCAGCTCCGGACCTTCATATGGCTACACCTTC.